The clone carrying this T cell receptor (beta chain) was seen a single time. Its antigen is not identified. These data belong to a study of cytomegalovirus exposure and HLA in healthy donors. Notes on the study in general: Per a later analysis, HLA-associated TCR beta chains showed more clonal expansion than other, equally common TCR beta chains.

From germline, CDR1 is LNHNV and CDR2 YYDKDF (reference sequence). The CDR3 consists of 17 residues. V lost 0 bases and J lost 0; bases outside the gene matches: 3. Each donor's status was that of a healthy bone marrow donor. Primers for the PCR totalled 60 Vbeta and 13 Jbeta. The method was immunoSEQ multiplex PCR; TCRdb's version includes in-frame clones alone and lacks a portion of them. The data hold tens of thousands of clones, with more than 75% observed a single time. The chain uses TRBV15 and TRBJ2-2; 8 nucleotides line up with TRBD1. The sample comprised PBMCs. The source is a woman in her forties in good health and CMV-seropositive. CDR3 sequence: CATSRDRGQANTGELFF. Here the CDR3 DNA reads TGTGCCACCAGCAGAGATAGGGGACAGGCGAACACCGGGGAGCTGTTTTTT.